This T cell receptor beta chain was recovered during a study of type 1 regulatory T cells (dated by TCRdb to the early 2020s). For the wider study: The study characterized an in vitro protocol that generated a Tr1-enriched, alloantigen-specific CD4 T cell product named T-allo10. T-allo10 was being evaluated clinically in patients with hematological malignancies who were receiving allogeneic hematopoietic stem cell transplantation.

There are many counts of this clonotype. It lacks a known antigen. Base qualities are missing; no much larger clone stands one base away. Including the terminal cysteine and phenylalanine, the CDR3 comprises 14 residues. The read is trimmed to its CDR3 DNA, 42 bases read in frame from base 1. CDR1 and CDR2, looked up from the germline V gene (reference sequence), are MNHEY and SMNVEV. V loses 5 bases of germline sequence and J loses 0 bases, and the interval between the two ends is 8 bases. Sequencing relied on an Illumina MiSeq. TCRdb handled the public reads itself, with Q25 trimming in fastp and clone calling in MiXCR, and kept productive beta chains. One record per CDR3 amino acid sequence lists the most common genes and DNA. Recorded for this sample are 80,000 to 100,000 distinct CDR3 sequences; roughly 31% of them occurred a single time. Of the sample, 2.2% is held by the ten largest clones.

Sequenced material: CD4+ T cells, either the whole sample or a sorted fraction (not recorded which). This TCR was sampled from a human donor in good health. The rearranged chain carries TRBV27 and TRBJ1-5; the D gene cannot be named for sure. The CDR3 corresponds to CASSVLYSNQPQHF. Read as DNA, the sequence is TGTGCCAGCAGTGTACTATATAGCAATCAGCCCCAGCATTTT.